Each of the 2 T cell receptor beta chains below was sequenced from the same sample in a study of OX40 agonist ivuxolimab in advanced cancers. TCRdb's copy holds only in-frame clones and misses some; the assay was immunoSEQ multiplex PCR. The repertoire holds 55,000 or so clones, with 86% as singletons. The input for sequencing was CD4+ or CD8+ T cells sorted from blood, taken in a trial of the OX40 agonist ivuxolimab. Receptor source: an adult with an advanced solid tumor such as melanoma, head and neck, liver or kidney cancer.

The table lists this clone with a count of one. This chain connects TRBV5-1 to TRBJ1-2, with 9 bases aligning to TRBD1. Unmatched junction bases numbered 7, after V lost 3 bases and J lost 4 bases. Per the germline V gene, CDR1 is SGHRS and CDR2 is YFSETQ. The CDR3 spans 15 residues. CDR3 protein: CASSSSGTGTYGYTF. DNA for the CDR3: TGCGCCAGCAGCTCATCCGGGACAGGGACCTATGGCTACACCTTC. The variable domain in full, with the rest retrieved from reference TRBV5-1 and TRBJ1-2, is KAGVTQTPRYLIKTRGQQVTLSCSPISGHRSVSWYQQTPGQGLQFLFEYFSETQRNKGNFPGRFSGRQFSNSRSEMNVSTLELGDSALYLCASSSSGTGTYGYTFGSGTRLTVV.

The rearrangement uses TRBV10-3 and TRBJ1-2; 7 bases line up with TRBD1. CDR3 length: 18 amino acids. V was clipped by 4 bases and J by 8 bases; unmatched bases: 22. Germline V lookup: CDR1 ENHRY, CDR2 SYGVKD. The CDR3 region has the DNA TGTGCCATCAGTGGACCCAAGACAGGGTCCGACCACCCGCGGGGCTACACCTTC. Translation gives CAISGPKTGSDHPRGYTF.